This TCR beta chain originates from a study of blood T cell repertoires in COVID-19. At the level of the study: The analysed material was cDNA or gDNA that came from T cells, B-cell-depleted T cells, or PBMCs.

The CDR3 length is 11 residues. Germline lookup yields CDR1 SQVTM and CDR2 ANQGSEA. V dropped 6 bases and J dropped 8; count of bases not matched to a gene: 5. The authors' processing: Amplification of reference gene primers provided the estimated nucleated cell counts. The data were produced by immunoSEQ multiplex PCR, yet TCRdb's version contains in-frame clones alone and is incomplete. That table supplies the V and J calls and clone size; D and trimming were determined from the DNA. Of over 200,000 clones listed, around 80% are singletons. Participants reported their clinical history, and cohort assignment relied on those reports. Recovery meant two consecutive negative NP/OP PCR tests, professional clearance, or resolved symptoms.

The TCR originated in a man aged 35-49 years who had recovered from COVID-19. The sequencing sample was made of PBMCs or T cells enriched from blood (not recorded which). The chain recombines TRBV29-1 with TRBJ1-2; 8 nucleotides agree with TRBD1. The CDR3 DNA is TGCAGCGTCGGACAGGGCCGGGGCTACACCTTC. This gives the protein CSVGQGRGYTF. The variable domain in full, with the rest retrieved from reference TRBV29-1 and TRBJ1-2, is SAVISQKPSRDICQRGTSLTIQCQVDSQVTMMFWYRQQPGQSLTLIATANQGSEATYESGFVIDKFPISRPNLTFSTLTVSNMSPEDSSIYLCSVGQGRGYTFGSGTRLTVV.